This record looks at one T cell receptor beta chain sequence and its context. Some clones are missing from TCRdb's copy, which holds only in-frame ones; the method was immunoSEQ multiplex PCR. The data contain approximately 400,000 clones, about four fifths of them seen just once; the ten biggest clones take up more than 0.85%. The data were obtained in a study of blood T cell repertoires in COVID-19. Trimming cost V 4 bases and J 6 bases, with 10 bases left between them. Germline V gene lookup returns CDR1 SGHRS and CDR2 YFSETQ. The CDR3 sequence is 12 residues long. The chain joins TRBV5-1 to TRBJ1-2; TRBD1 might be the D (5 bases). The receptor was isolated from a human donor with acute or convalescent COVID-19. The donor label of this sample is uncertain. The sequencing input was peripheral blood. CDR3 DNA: TGCGCCAGCAGCGCAAGGGGTCATGGCTACACCTTC. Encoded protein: CASSARGHGYTF.